This is a list of T cell receptor beta chains from one sample in a study of blood T cell repertoires in COVID-19. TCRdb's table, derived via immunoSEQ multiplex PCR, lists solely in-frame clones and lacks some. The sample has around 83,000 clones; approximately 86% are singletons. The sequenced material came from peripheral blood. These TCRs come from a man aged 80 or over with active or convalescent COVID-19. Each CDR3 is given with its conserved first and last residue. D genes are given only for firm matches. Where a row states a size, it is once, few, many or the class of an expanded clone; other rows omit it.

J: TRBJ1-1
size: -
V: TRBV6-5
D: -
DNA: TGTGCCAGCAGCAGAGGCAACCAGGGGAGTGAAGCTTTCTTT
CDR3: CASSRGNQGSEAFF

J: TRBJ1-2
size: -
V: TRBV6-4
D: -
DNA: TGTGCCAGCAGTGACTCGGGGCCCCGCGGCTACACCTTC
CDR3: CASSDSGPRGYTF

J: TRBJ2-2
size: few
V: TRBV20-1
D: TRBD2
DNA: TGCAGTGCTAGTACCGGGACTAGCGGGGGTTTCGGGGAGCTGTTTTTT
CDR3: CSASTGTSGGFGELFF

J: TRBJ2-1
size: -
V: TRBV5-8
D: -
DNA: TGTGCCAGCAGCTTGGGACAGGAGCCGACCAATGAGCAGTTCTTC
CDR3: CASSLGQEPTNEQFF

J: TRBJ1-4
size: -
V: TRBV2
D: -
DNA: TGTGCCAGCAGTGAACTTGGACAGTCGAATGAAAAACTGTTTTTT
CDR3: CASSELGQSNEKLFF

J: TRBJ2-5
size: -
V: TRBV11-2
D: TRBD1
DNA: TGTGCCAGCAGCCCTAGAGGGACAGGGGAAGAGACCCAGTACTTC
CDR3: CASSPRGTGEETQYF

J: TRBJ2-5
size: -
V: TRBV18
D: TRBD1
DNA: TGTGCCAGCTCACCGAGGACAGGGGGCATTATTGAGACCCAGTACTTC
CDR3: CASSPRTGGIIETQYF

J: TRBJ1-4
size: -
V: TRBV3-1/TRBV3-2
D: TRBD1
DNA: TGTGCCAGCAGCCGACTGACAGGGGGTGAAAAACTGTTTTTT
CDR3: CASSRLTGGEKLFF

J: TRBJ2-1
size: -
V: TRBV6-1
D: TRBD2
DNA: TGTGCCAGCAGTGAACCTAGCGGGAGCCGCTCCTACAATGAGCAGTTCTTC
CDR3: CASSEPSGSRSYNEQFF

J: TRBJ1-1
size: -
V: TRBV10-3
D: -
DNA: TGTGCCATCAGGCCGACAGCGAACACTGAAGCTTTCTTT
CDR3: CAIRPTANTEAFF

J: TRBJ2-1
size: once
V: TRBV12-5
D: -
DNA: TGTGCTAGTGGTTCATCCTGGCAGGGCCGGTCCAATGAGCAGTTCTTC
CDR3: CASGSSWQGRSNEQFF

J: TRBJ1-3
size: -
V: TRBV6-1
D: -
DNA: TGTGCCAGCAGTGAAGCAAAAAGCGGGGCCGTCTCTGGAAACACCATATATTTT
CDR3: CASSEAKSGAVSGNTIYF

J: TRBJ1-6
size: -
V: TRBV3-1/TRBV3-2
D: -
DNA: TGTGCCAGCAGCCCCCTGGCGGGCTCACCCCTCCACTTT
CDR3: CASSPLAGSPLHF

J: TRBJ2-5
size: -
V: TRBV5-6
D: -
DNA: TGTGCCAGCAGCTTGAGGTACGGAGGCGGGGAGACCCAGTACTTC
CDR3: CASSLRYGGGETQYF

J: TRBJ2-3
size: -
V: TRBV11-2
D: TRBD2
DNA: TGTGCCAGCAGCTTAGATCTTAGCGGGAGGACAACTAGCACAGATACGCAGTATTTT
CDR3: CASSLDLSGRTTSTDTQYF

J: TRBJ1-4
size: -
V: TRBV19
D: TRBD1
DNA: TGTGCCAGTGGCCAGGGGGCGCGAACTAATGAAAAACTGTTTTTT
CDR3: CASGQGARTNEKLFF

J: TRBJ2-2
size: -
V: TRBV5-1
D: -
DNA: TGCGCCAGCAGCTTGGAGGGTTCACGGGGCACCGGGGAGCTGTTTTTT
CDR3: CASSLEGSRGTGELFF

J: TRBJ2-1
size: -
V: TRBV24-1
D: TRBD2
DNA: TGTGCCACCAGTGATTTGGGGACTAGCGGGAGGGCCATAGAGCAGTTCTTC
CDR3: CATSDLGTSGRAIEQFF

J: TRBJ2-3
size: -
V: TRBV7-9
D: -
DNA: TGTGCCAGCAGCCCCGGGGGAGCCCGCACAGATACGCAGTATTTT
CDR3: CASSPGGARTDTQYF

J: TRBJ2-3
size: -
V: TRBV27
D: TRBD2
DNA: TGTGCCAGCAGCCGAAAAGGACTAGCGGGCTTCACAGATACGCAGTATTTT
CDR3: CASSRKGLAGFTDTQYF

J: TRBJ2-2
size: -
V: TRBV12-3/TRBV12-4
D: -
DNA: TGTGCCAGCACCACAGGTTTTCGGGAGCTGTTTTTT
CDR3: CASTTGFRELFF

J: TRBJ1-6
size: -
V: TRBV14
D: -
DNA: TGTGCCAGCAGCCAATTTGGCGGTAATAATTCACCCCTCCACTTT
CDR3: CASSQFGGNNSPLHF

J: TRBJ1-5
size: -
V: TRBV5-1
D: -
DNA: TGCGCCAGCAGCTTGGCAGGCTATAGCAATCAGCCCCAGCATTTT
CDR3: CASSLAGYSNQPQHF

J: TRBJ1-2
size: once
V: TRBV30
D: TRBD1
DNA: TGTGCCCGATACGACCGGGACAGGGTTAACTATGGCTACACCTTC
CDR3: CARYDRDRVNYGYTF

J: TRBJ1-3
size: once
V: TRBV11-3
D: -
DNA: TGTGCCAGCAGCCTTACAGGAATCTCTGGAAACACCATATATTTT
CDR3: CASSLTGISGNTIYF

J: TRBJ1-1
size: few
V: TRBV5-5
D: -
DNA: TGTGCCAGCAGCCCGCGGGGTATGAACACTGAAGCTTTCTTT
CDR3: CASSPRGMNTEAFF

J: TRBJ2-1
size: -
V: TRBV7-6
D: -
DNA: TGTGCCAGCAGCCCCAAAACCACCTTGGCGGGAAGGAACAATGAGCAGTTCTTC
CDR3: CASSPKTTLAGRNNEQFF

J: TRBJ2-5
size: -
V: TRBV3-1/TRBV3-2
D: TRBD2
DNA: TGTGCCAGCAGCCAAGGGTTAGCGGGGGGGCAAGAGACCCAGTACTTC
CDR3: CASSQGLAGGQETQYF

J: TRBJ1-1
size: -
V: TRBV29-1
D: -
DNA: TGCAGCGTTGTTCGACAGCCCACTGAAGCTTTCTTT
CDR3: CSVVRQPTEAFF

J: TRBJ2-6
size: -
V: TRBV30
D: TRBD1
DNA: TGTGCCTGGGGACAGGGTATATCTGGGGCCAACGTCCTGACTTTC
CDR3: CAWGQGISGANVLTF

J: TRBJ2-1
size: -
V: TRBV30
D: -
DNA: TGTGCCTGGAGTGCAGGACTACCCAATGAGCAGTTCTTC
CDR3: CAWSAGLPNEQFF

J: TRBJ2-1
size: -
V: TRBV11-2
D: TRBD2
DNA: TGTGCCAGCAGCTCCCGACTAGCGGGAGCGAGGTACAATGAGCAGTTCTTC
CDR3: CASSSRLAGARYNEQFF

J: TRBJ1-5
size: -
V: TRBV29-1
D: -
DNA: TGCAGCGTTGCACAGGGTATCTGGCAGCCCCAGCATTTT
CDR3: CSVAQGIWQPQHF

J: TRBJ1-2
size: few
V: TRBV28
D: -
DNA: TGTGCCAGCAGTACAGGGCCCTATGGCTACACCTTC
CDR3: CASSTGPYGYTF

J: TRBJ1-2
size: -
V: TRBV6-5
D: -
DNA: TGTGCCAGCAGTTCGGGACATAACTATGGCTACACCTTC
CDR3: CASSSGHNYGYTF

J: TRBJ1-1
size: few
V: TRBV29-1
D: -
DNA: TGCAGCGTTGAACTAGGTCAGGGGCTGAACACTGAAGCTTTCTTT
CDR3: CSVELGQGLNTEAFF

J: TRBJ1-1
size: -
V: TRBV19
D: -
DNA: TGTGCCAGTACCGCAGGGTCGGCAGGACAATACACTGAAGCTTTCTTT
CDR3: CASTAGSAGQYTEAFF

J: TRBJ2-4
size: -
V: TRBV2
D: TRBD2
DNA: TGTGCCAGCAGTGAGTGGGGGGGAGGGAAAAACATTCAGTACTTC
CDR3: CASSEWGGGKNIQYF

J: TRBJ1-1
size: -
V: TRBV5-5
D: -
DNA: TGTGCCAGCAGCTTGGAGGGGGGGCGCAGGGACGCTGAAGCTTTCTTT
CDR3: CASSLEGGRRDAEAFF

J: TRBJ2-5
size: -
V: TRBV5-1
D: -
DNA: TGCGCCAGCAGCTTGGACAGACAAGAGACCCAGTACTTC
CDR3: CASSLDRQETQYF

J: TRBJ1-2
size: -
V: TRBV18
D: -
DNA: TGTGCCAGCTCACCTGCGGGGCGGGGCTATGGCTACACCTTC
CDR3: CASSPAGRGYGYTF

J: TRBJ1-3
size: -
V: TRBV5-1
D: -
DNA: TGCGCCAGCAGCTTGGCCACGACAGGTAGTGGAAACACCATATATTTT
CDR3: CASSLATTGSGNTIYF

J: TRBJ2-5
size: -
V: TRBV2
D: -
DNA: TGTGCCACCCTACCGAGAGACTTGTACCAAGAGACCCAGTACTTC
CDR3: CATLPRDLYQETQYF

J: TRBJ2-2
size: once
V: TRBV2
D: TRBD2
DNA: TGTGCCAGCCGGGGGGGCGGGGAGCTGTTTTTT
CDR3: CASRGGGELFF

J: TRBJ1-4
size: -
V: TRBV18
D: TRBD1
DNA: TGTGCCAGCTCACAAATGACAGGGGGGCCTTTCGATGAAAAACTGTTTTTT
CDR3: CASSQMTGGPFDEKLFF

J: TRBJ1-2
size: -
V: TRBV30
D: TRBD1
DNA: TGTGCCTGGAGTCTCCCGTTACAGGGGTACTATGGCTACACCTTC
CDR3: CAWSLPLQGYYGYTF

J: TRBJ1-4
size: -
V: TRBV30
D: -
DNA: TGTGCCTGGAGTACCCAGGGAGGTTATGAAAAACTGTTTTTT
CDR3: CAWSTQGGYEKLFF

J: TRBJ2-1
size: -
V: TRBV4-1
D: -
DNA: TGCGCCAGCAGCCAGGCTAGCGTGAGCTCCTACAATGAGCAGTTCTTC
CDR3: CASSQASVSSYNEQFF

J: TRBJ2-6
size: -
V: TRBV11-3
D: -
DNA: TGTGCCAGCAGCCCCCGGGGGTCGGTGTCCGGGGCCAACGTCCTGACTTTC
CDR3: CASSPRGSVSGANVLTF

J: TRBJ2-1
size: once
V: TRBV18
D: TRBD2
DNA: TGTGCCAGCTCACCCATAACCGGGGGGTGGTATGAGCAGTTCTTC
CDR3: CASSPITGGWYEQFF

J: TRBJ2-2
size: -
V: TRBV19
D: TRBD1
DNA: TGTGCCAGCACTCCCACAGGGGGCTTCACCGGGGAGCTGTTTTTT
CDR3: CASTPTGGFTGELFF

J: TRBJ2-6
size: -
V: TRBV5-1
D: -
DNA: TGCGCCAGCAGCGAGGGATTTGGGGCCAACGTCCTGACTTTC
CDR3: CASSEGFGANVLTF